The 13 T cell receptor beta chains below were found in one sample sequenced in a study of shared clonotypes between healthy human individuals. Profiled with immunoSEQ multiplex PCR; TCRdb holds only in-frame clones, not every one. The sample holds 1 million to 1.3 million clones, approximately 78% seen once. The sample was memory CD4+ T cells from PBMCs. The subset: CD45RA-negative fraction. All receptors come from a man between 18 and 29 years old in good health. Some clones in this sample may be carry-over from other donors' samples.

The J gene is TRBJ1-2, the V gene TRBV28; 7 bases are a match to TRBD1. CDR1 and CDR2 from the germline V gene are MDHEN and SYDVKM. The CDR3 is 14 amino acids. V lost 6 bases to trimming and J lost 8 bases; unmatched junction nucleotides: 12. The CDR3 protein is CASSPYTQGRGYTF. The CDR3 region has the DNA TGTGCCAGCAGCCCATACACACAGGGGAGGGGCTACACCTTC.

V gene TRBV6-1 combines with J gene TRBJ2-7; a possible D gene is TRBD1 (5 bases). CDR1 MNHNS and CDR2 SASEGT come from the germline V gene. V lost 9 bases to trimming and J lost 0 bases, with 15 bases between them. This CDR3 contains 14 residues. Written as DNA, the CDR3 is TGTGCCAGTCGACAGAGCTATAGCTCCTACGAGCAGTACTTC. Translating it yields CASRQSYSSYEQYF.

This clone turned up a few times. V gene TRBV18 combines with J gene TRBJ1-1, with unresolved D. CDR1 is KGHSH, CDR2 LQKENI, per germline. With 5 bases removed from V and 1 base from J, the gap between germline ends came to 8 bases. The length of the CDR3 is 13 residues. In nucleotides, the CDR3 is TGTGCCAGCTCAAACACAGAGAACACTGAAGCTTTCTTT. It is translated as CASSNTENTEAFF.

CDR3 bases: TGTGCCAGCAGCTTGGAGTTGCAGGACATTCAGTACTTC. Protein product: CASSLELQDIQYF. V and J are TRBV11-2 and TRBJ2-4; D is uncertain. Per the germline V gene, CDR1 is SGHAT and CDR2 is FQNNGV. This CDR3 contains 13 residues. With 3 bases removed from V and 8 bases from J, the gap between germline ends came to 11 bases.

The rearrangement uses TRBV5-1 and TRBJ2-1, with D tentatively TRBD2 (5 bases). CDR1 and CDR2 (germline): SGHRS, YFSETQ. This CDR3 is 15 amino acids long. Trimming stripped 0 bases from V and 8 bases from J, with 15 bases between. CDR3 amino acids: CASSLVIAASYEQFF. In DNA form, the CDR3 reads TGCGCCAGCAGCTTGGTAATTGCGGCTAGCTATGAGCAGTTCTTC.

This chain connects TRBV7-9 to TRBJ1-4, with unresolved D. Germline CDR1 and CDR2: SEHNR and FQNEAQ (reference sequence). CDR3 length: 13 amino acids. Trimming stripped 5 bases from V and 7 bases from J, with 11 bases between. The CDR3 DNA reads TGTGCCAGCAGCGACGACATTAGTGAAAAACTGTTTTTT. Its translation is CASSDDISEKLFF. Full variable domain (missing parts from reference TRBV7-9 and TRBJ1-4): DTGVSQNPRHKITKRGQNVTFRCDPISEHNRLYWYRQTLGQGPEFLTYFQNEAQLEKSRLLSDRFSAERPKGSFSTLEIQRTEQGDSAMYLCASSDDISEKLFFGSGTQLSVL.

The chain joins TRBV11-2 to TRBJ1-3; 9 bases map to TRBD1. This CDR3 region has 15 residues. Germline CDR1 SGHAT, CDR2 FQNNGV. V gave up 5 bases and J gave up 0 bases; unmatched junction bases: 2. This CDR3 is CASSRDRVSGNTIYF. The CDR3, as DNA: TGTGCCAGCAGCCGGGACAGGGTCTCTGGAAACACCATATATTTT. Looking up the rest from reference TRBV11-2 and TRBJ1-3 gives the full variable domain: EAGVAQSPRYKIIEKRQSVAFWCNPISGHATLYWYQQILGQGPKLLIQFQNNGVVDDSQLPKDRFSAERLKGVDSTLKIQPAKLEDSAVYLCASSRDRVSGNTIYFGEGSWLTVV.

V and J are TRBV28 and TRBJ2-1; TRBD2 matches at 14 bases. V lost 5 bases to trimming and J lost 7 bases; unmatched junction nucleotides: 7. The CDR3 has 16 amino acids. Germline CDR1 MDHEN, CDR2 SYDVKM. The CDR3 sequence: CASSTRTSGRINEQFF. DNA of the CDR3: TGTGCCAGCAGTACCCGGACTAGCGGGAGGATAAATGAGCAGTTCTTC.

CDR3: CATGTSVQETQYF. CDR3 DNA sequence: TGTGCCACTGGGACTAGCGTACAAGAGACCCAGTACTTC. The rearrangement links TRBV6-5 to TRBJ2-5; 10 bases agree with TRBD2. CDR3 size: 13 residues. Germline CDR1 and CDR2: MNHEY and SVGAGI. Trimming removed 10 bases from V and 2 bases from J; junction bases left unmatched: 4.

The chain's CDR3 is CASSSIWRNQQDYEQYF. CDR3 nucleotide sequence: TGTGCCAGCAGTTCGATCTGGAGAAACCAACAGGACTACGAGCAGTACTTC. This rearrangement joins TRBV27 to TRBJ2-7, with D maybe TRBD1 (5 bases). V was shortened by 4 bases and J by 3 bases, with 22 bases between the two germline ends. Germline V gene data show CDR1 as MNHEY and CDR2 as SMNVEV (reference sequence). The CDR3 totals 17 residues.

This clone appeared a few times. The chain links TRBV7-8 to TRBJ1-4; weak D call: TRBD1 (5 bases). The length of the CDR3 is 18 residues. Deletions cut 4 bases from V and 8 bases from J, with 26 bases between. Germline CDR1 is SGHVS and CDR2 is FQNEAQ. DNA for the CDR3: TGTGCCAGCAGCTCCGGGACCTCGGTGGGCTATACCCACGAAAAACTGTTTTTT. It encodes CASSSGTSVGYTHEKLFF.

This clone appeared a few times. The CDR3 spells CASSTGRPGGYTF. In nucleotides, the CDR3 is TGTGCCAGCAGTACCGGACGGCCTGGAGGCTACACCTTC. This chain connects TRBV28 to TRBJ1-2, with D hard to call. The germline CDR1 and CDR2 sequences are MDHEN and SYDVKM. V was cut by 5 bases and J by 8 bases, with 15 bases left in between. This CDR3 is 13 amino acids long.

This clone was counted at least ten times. The CDR3 nucleotides read TGTGCCATCAGTGAAGGGACACCGGGGGAGCAGTTCTTC. Translated, it gives CAISEGTPGEQFF. This sequence joins TRBV10-3 and TRBJ2-1; perhaps TRBD1 as D (6 bases). The germline CDR1 and CDR2 sequences are ENHRY and SYGVKD. The CDR3 covers 13 residues. Trimming stripped 3 bases from V and 10 bases from J, with 13 bases between.